This TCR beta chain was captured in a study of patients with pleural tuberculosis. TCRdb passed the reads through MiXCR, listing each CDR3 protein once. The repertoire consists of about 50,000 distinct CDR3 sequences, with under 8.5% occurring once and the leading ten covering around 15%. Germline V gene sequence: CDR1 SGHVS, CDR2 FQNEAQ. The CDR3 spans 13 residues. The germline V and J ends were trimmed by 6 bases and 6 bases, with 14 bases remaining between them. This clonotype was recorded many times. This chain uses TRBV7-8 with TRBJ2-5; D might be TRBD1 (6 bases). The sequence derives from a human donor with pleural tuberculosis. CDR3 region: CASSLQGSQTQYF. Written as DNA, the CDR3 is TGTGCCAGCAGTTTACAGGGCTCGCAGACCCAGTACTTC.